A single sample is the source of the 9 T cell receptor beta chains below, sequenced in a study of breast tumors, draining lymph nodes, adjacent tissues. Axillary draining lymph nodes of breast cancer patients supplied the node samples. TCRdb passed the multiplex PCR reads through MiXCR, listing each CDR3 protein once. Of 250,000 or so distinct CDR3 sequences in the sample, under 35% are singletons; the top ten hold 1.1%. Input material: axillary lymph node tissue. The receptors were sampled from a female donor with breast cancer. Some clones in this sample may be carry-over from other donors' samples.

On this clonotype itself: Sequence at one end of the junction differs from germline and may be a read error. The CDR3 loop reads CAGSENRGLMGIQYF. CDR3 coding DNA: TGTGCCGGCAGTGAAAACAGGGGGCTGATGGGCATTCAGTACTTC. This sequence joins TRBV2 and TRBJ2-4; TRBD1 matches at 9 bases. Germline CDR1 and CDR2: SNHLY and FYNNEI. This CDR3 is built from 15 residues.

The chain uses TRBV7-8 and TRBJ2-7; 10 bases are a match to TRBD2. This CDR3 spans 14 amino acids. Germline CDR1 and CDR2: SGHVS and FQNEAQ. The J segment lost 4 bases and the V segment lost 5 bases, leaving 5 bases of the junction unmatched. The chain's CDR3 is CASSIISGRYEQYF. CDR3 in DNA: TGTGCCAGCAGCATAATTAGCGGGAGGTACGAGCAGTACTTC.

Concerning this clonotype itself: The conserved final phenylalanine or tryptophan is absent from the CDR3, which likely points to a read error. The chain carries TRBV3-1 and TRBJ2-1; no definite D call. The CDR3 covers 17 residues. V dropped 3 bases and J dropped 0 bases, with 15 bases sitting between them. The germline V gene encodes CDR1 LGHDT and CDR2 YNNKEL (reference sequence). The CDR3 bases are TGTGCCAGCAGCCATATAGGCGAAACCCACTCCTACAATGAGCAGTTCCTC. Translated: CASSHIGETHSYNEQFL.

Many counts were recorded for this clonotype. Here the CDR3 reads CASSLKREGETQYF. The DNA for the CDR3 is TGTGCCAGCAGCTTAAAGCGGGAAGGGGAGACCCAGTACTTC. The chain recombines TRBV7-9 with TRBJ2-5; 7 nucleotides align to TRBD2. CDR3 length equals 14 residues. V lost 2 bases, J lost 5 bases, and 5 bases stayed unmatched. Germline CDR1 reads SEHNR; CDR2 reads FQNEAQ (reference sequence).

This clonotype was picked up many times. The rearrangement joins TRBV30 to TRBJ1-6, with 8 bases identical to TRBD1. The CDR3 runs 14 residues. CDR1 GTSNPN and CDR2 SVGIG come from the germline V gene (reference sequence). Trimming removed 0 bases from V and 8 bases from J; junction bases left unmatched: 3. The CDR3: CAWSVRTGYSPLHF. In DNA, the CDR3 is TGTGCCTGGAGTGTGAGGACAGGGTATTCACCCCTCCACTTT. The variable domain in full, with the rest retrieved from reference TRBV30 and TRBJ1-6, is SQTIHQWPATLVQPVGSPLSLECTVEGTSNPNLYWYRQAAGRGLQLLFYSVGIGQISSEVPQNLSASRPQDRQFILSSKKLLLSDSGFYLCAWSVRTGYSPLHFGNGTRLTVT.

This clonotype was detected many times. The gene calls are TRBV6-4 and TRBJ2-1, with 10 positions matching TRBD2. The junction had 7 bases not matched to a gene; V was cut back by 2 bases and J by 9 bases. Germline assignment: CDR1 MRHNA and CDR2 SNTAGT. The CDR3 sequence is 15 residues long. The CDR3 loop reads CASSDLAGASTEQFF. The CDR3 nucleotides read TGTGCCAGCAGTGACCTAGCGGGAGCTTCTACTGAGCAGTTCTTC.

This clonotype was detected only a few times. This clone may be a read error of a much larger clone one base away. The chain uses TRBV6-5 and TRBJ2-1; a possible D gene is TRBD2 (5 bases). CDR1 is MNHEY, CDR2 SVGAGI, per germline. There are 12 residues in the CDR3. The germline V and J ends were trimmed by 8 bases and 5 bases, with 10 bases remaining between them. The CDR3: CASGRGHNEQFF. As DNA, the CDR3 is TGTGCCAGCGGACGGGGTCACAATGAGCAGTTCTTC.

This clonotype came up many times. V usage is TRBV5-6 and J usage is TRBJ2-2; a weak D match, TRBD1 (6 bases). This CDR3 has 15 amino acids. CDR1 is SGHDT, CDR2 YYEEEE, per germline. V lost 3 bases to trimming and J lost 3 bases, with 12 bases between them. The CDR3 DNA is TGTGCCAGCAGCTGGGCAGGGGTGTACACCGGGGAGCTGTTTTTT. Translation: CASSWAGVYTGELFF.

In its sample, this clonotype was seen many times. The CDR3, as DNA: TGTGCCAGCAGTGAGTTGGGACAGGGAAACACCATATATTTT. This encodes CASSELGQGNTIYF. The chain carries TRBV25-1 and TRBJ1-3, with 7 bases matching TRBD1. Per germline, CDR1 MGHDK and CDR2 SYGVNS. The V gene end was trimmed by 3 bases and the J gene end by 4 bases; junction bases not matched to a gene: 3. This CDR3 region has 14 residues. Looking up the rest from reference TRBV25-1 and TRBJ1-3 gives the full variable domain: EADIYQTPRYLVIGTGKKITLECSQTMGHDKMYWYQQDPGMELHLIHYSYGVNSTEKGDLSSESTVSRIRTEHFPLTLESARPSHTSQYLCASSELGQGNTIYFGEGSWLTVV.